This TCR beta chain was recovered during a study of neurological immune-mediated disorders. This clonotype was detected ten times or more. Time point of the sample: longitudinal time-point 2. Each CDR3 protein is one row after TCRdb ran MiXCR on the 5' RACE reads. The sample lists 81,000 or so distinct CDR3 sequences; approximately 13% were seen once. The V gene lost 3 bases and the J gene lost 3 bases, with 12 bases spanning the gap. Germline-derived CDR1 and CDR2 are SQVTM and ANQGSEA. The CDR3 sequence is 13 residues long. The receptor's source is a female donor with HTLV-1-associated myelopathy (HAM/TSP). This chain uses TRBV29-1 with TRBJ2-7; D may match TRBD1 or TRBD2 (5 bases each). The material sequenced was PBMCs. Written as DNA, the CDR3 is TGCAGCGTTGACCCCCGGGGCGACTACGAGCAGTACTTC. It codes for CSVDPRGDYEQYF.